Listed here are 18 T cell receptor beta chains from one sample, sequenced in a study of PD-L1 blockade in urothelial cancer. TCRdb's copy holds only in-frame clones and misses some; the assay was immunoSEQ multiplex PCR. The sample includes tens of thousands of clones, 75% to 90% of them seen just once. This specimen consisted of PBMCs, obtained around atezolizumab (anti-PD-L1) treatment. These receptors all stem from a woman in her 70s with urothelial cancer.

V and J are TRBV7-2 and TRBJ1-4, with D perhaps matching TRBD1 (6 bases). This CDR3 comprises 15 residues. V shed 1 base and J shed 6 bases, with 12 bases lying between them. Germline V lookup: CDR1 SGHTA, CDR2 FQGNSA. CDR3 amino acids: CASSLVGGPDEKLFF. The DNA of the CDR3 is TGTGCCAGCAGCTTAGTCGGGGGGCCCGATGAAAAACTGTTTTTT.

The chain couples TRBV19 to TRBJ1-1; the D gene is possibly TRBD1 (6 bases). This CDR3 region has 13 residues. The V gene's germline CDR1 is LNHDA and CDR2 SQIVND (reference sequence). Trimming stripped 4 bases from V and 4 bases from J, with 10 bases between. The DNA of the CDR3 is TGTGCCAGTAGTACAGGGGTGAGCACTGAAGCTTTCTTT. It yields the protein CASSTGVSTEAFF.

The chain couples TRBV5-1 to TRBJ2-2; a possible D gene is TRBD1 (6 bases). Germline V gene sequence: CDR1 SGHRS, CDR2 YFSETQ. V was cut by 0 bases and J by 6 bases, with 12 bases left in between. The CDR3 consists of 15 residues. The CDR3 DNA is TGCGCCAGCAGCTTGGCTACAGGGATCGCCGGGGAGCTGTTTTTT. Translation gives CASSLATGIAGELFF. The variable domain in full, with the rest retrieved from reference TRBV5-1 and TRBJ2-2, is KAGVTQTPRYLIKTRGQQVTLSCSPISGHRSVSWYQQTPGQGLQFLFEYFSETQRNKGNFPGRFSGRQFSNSRSEMNVSTLELGDSALYLCASSLATGIAGELFFGEGSRLTVL.

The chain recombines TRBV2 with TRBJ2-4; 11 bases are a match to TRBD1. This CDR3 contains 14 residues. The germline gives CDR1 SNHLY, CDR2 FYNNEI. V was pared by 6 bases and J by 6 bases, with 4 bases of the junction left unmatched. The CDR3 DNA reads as TGTGCCAGCAGACTAGGGACAGGGGGAAACATTCAGTACTTC. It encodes CASRLGTGGNIQYF.

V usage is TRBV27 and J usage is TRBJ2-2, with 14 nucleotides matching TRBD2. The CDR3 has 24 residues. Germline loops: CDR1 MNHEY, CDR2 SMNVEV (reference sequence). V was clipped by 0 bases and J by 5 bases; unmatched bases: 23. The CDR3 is CASSLSPGQGYPGLAGDRTGELFF. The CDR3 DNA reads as TGTGCCAGCAGTTTATCGCCGGGACAGGGGTATCCGGGACTAGCGGGAGACAGAACCGGGGAGCTGTTTTTT.

The CDR3 nucleotides are TGTGCCACCAGCAGAGACCTTAGCGGGGGTGGGCCCGGGGAGACCCAGTACTTC. Translating it yields CATSRDLSGGGPGETQYF. This sequence joins TRBV15 and TRBJ2-5; TRBD2 matches 9 bases. V lost 0 bases to trimming and J lost 5 bases; unmatched junction nucleotides: 13. The germline gives CDR1 LNHNV, CDR2 YYDKDF (reference sequence). The CDR3 extends over 18 amino acids.

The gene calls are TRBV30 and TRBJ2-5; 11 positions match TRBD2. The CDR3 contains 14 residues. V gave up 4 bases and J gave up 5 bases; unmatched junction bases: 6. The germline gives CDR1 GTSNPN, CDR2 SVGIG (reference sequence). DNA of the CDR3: TGTGCCTGGACTCCGGGACTAGCGGAGGAGACCCAGTACTTC. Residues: CAWTPGLAEETQYF.

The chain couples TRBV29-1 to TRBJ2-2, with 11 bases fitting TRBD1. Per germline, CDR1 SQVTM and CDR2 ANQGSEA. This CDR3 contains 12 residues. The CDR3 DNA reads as TGCTGCGGGACAGGGGGGATCGGGGAGCTGTTTTTT. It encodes CCGTGGIGELFF.

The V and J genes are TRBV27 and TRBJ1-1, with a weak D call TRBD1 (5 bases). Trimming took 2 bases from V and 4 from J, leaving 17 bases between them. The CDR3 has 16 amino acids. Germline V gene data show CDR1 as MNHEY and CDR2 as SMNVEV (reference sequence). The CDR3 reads CASSLKVGVVITEAFF. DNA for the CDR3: TGTGCCAGCAGTTTAAAAGTAGGGGTTGTTATCACTGAAGCTTTCTTT.

The CDR3 loop is CASSLSGGGDNQPQHF. CDR3 nucleotide sequence: TGCGCCAGCAGCTTGTCAGGTGGAGGGGACAATCAGCCCCAGCATTTT. This rearrangement joins TRBV5-1 to TRBJ1-5, with a weak D call TRBD1 (5 bases). CDR3 length: 16 amino acids. V was pared by 1 base and J by 3 bases, with 14 bases between. Germline V gene data show CDR1 as SGHRS and CDR2 as YFSETQ.

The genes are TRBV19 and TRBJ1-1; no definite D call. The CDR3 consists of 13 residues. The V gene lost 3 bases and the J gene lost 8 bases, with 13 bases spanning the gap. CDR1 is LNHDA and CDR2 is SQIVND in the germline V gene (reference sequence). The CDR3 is CASSMAGRPEAFF. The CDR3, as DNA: TGTGCCAGTAGTATGGCAGGTAGGCCCGAAGCTTTCTTT.

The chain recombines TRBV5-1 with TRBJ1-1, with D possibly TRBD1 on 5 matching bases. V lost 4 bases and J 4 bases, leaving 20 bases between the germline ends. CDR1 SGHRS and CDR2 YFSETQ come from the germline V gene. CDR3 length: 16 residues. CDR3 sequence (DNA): TGCGCCAGCAGCCCAGTGAGGGACGGAGGGTTCACTGAAGCTTTCTTT. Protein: CASSPVRDGGFTEAFF. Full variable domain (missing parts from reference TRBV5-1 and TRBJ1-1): KAGVTQTPRYLIKTRGQQVTLSCSPISGHRSVSWYQQTPGQGLQFLFEYFSETQRNKGNFPGRFSGRQFSNSRSEMNVSTLELGDSALYLCASSPVRDGGFTEAFFGQGTRLTVV.

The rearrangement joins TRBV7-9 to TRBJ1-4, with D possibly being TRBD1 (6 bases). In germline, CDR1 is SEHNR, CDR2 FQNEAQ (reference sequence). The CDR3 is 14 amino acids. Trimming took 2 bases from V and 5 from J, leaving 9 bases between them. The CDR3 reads CASSLNGQNEKLFF. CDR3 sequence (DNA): TGTGCCAGCAGCTTAAACGGACAGAATGAAAAACTGTTTTTT.

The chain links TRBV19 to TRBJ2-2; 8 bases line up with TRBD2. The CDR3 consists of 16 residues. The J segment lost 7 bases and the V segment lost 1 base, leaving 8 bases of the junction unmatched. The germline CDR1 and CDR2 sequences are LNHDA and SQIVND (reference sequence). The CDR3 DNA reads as TGTGCCAGTAGTATAGCGGACGGGAGGGCGTACGGGGAGCTGTTTTTT. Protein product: CASSIADGRAYGELFF.

This chain's CDR3 is CASSSLRTGGWSYEQYF. CDR3 nucleotides: TGTGCCAGCAGCTCTCTCCGGACAGGGGGATGGTCCTACGAGCAGTACTTC. The genes are TRBV7-8 and TRBJ2-7; 10 nucleotides match TRBD1. With 4 bases clipped from V and 1 base from J, the junction kept 10 bases outside the gene matches. This CDR3 spans 17 amino acids. Germline-derived CDR1 and CDR2 are SGHVS and FQNEAQ.

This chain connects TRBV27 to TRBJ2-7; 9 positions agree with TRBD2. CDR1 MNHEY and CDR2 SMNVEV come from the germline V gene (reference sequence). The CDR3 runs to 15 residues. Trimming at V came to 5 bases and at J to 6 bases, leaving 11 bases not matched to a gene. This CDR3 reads CASSPRTSADVEQYF. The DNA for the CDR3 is TGTGCCAGCAGTCCTAGGACTAGCGCGGACGTCGAGCAGTACTTC.

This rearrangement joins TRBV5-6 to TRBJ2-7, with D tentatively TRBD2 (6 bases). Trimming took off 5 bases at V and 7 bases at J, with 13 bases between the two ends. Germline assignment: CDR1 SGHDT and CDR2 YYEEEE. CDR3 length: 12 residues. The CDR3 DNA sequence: TGTGCCAGCAGGGTAGGGGCGGGGGAGCAGTACTTC. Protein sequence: CASRVGAGEQYF.

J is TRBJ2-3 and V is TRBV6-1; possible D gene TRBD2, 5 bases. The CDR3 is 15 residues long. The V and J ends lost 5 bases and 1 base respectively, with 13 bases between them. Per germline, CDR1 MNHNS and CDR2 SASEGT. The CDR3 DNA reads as TGTGCCAGCAGTCAAGGGAGTTATCGCACAGATACGCAGTATTTT. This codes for CASSQGSYRTDTQYF.